This T cell receptor beta chain was sequenced during a study of beta chain features in type 1 diabetes. Whole-study context: On cell yields, gender and age, patients and healthy donors were similar.

Study results and caveats: Across patients, naive, central memory and Treg TCRB repertoires exhibited apparently greater similarity than was observed across healthy donors.

This clone has just a few counts. Its antigen is still unknown. Of the isolated RNA, all was reverse transcribed, and so the sequenced material was expressed TCRB transcripts. Sequencing was performed with immunoSEQ multiplex PCR; in TCRdb, only in-frame clones are kept and a portion is missing. The repertoire holds around 40,000 clones, with just over 50% as singletons. The CDR3 length is 14 residues. The germline V and J ends were trimmed by 2 bases and 0 bases, with 7 bases remaining between them. Germline values: CDR1 MNHEY, CDR2 SVGAGI. The clonotype comes from a woman between 18 and 30 years old in good health. The chain joins TRBV6-5 to TRBJ1-1; D is unresolved. Material for sequencing was Tregs from blood. The DNA for the CDR3 is TGTGCCAGCAGTTACACGGGTCTGAACACTGAAGCTTTCTTT. It is translated as CASSYTGLNTEAFF.